A single sample gave rise to the 8 T cell receptor beta chains below, sequenced in a study (dated by TCRdb to about 2015). The library was produced with 5' RACE. Sequencer: Illumina MiSeq. TCRdb reprocessed the public reads (quality trimming at Q25 with fastp, clone calling with MiXCR) and kept in-frame beta chains. Each entry is one CDR3 protein sequence, shown with its most common DNA and genes. Across this sample there are approximately 42,000 distinct CDR3 sequences, with less than 30% seen only once. The ten largest clones capture roughly 4% of the sample. Sequenced input: memory CD4+ T cells sorted from a lymph node. In the paper's terms, the cell subset or site label means: memory CD4+ T cells, CD4+CD45RO+CD25-. The receptors shown here come from a female donor with breast cancer.

This clonotype was observed a handful of times. The J gene is TRBJ1-1, the V gene TRBV6-5; D ambiguous. Trimming took off 0 bases at V and 6 bases at J, with 8 bases between the two ends. The V gene's germline CDR1 is MNHEY and CDR2 SVGAGI. The CDR3 has 13 amino acids. CDR3: CASSYSSAAEAFF. The CDR3 nucleotides are TGTGCCAGCAGTTACTCCTCGGCGGCTGAAGCTTTCTTT.

The chain is built from TRBV7-9 and TRBJ1-1; no reliable D call. This CDR3 has 12 amino acids. The ends were cut back, 5 bases at V and 5 bases at J, with 9 bases in the middle. Germline V CDR1 and CDR2: SEHNR, FQNEAQ (reference sequence). CDR3 region: CASSPGITEAFF. CDR3 coding DNA: TGTGCCAGCAGCCCCGGAATTACTGAAGCTTTCTTT.

This clonotype was counted a few times. V is TRBV6-6 and J is TRBJ1-2; 7 nucleotides agree with TRBD1. The CDR3 totals 16 residues. Germline values: CDR1 MNHNY, CDR2 SVGAGI (reference sequence). Trimming removed 2 bases from V and 8 bases from J; junction bases left unmatched: 14. CDR3 in amino acids: CASSYAPEGAVGGYTF. The CDR3 nucleotides are TGTGCCAGCAGTTACGCCCCGGAGGGGGCAGTAGGAGGCTACACCTTC.

Only a few counts were recorded for this clonotype. The chain employs TRBV4-3 and TRBJ1-5; 8 bases map to TRBD1. Germline V gene sequence: CDR1 LGHNA, CDR2 YSLEER. Trimming took 0 bases from V and 0 from J; bases not matched to a gene: 10. The CDR3 runs to 19 residues. CDR3 DNA: TGCGCCAGCAGCCAAGACGTGCCCGGACAGGGAGATAGCAATCAGCCCCAGCATTTT. Translating gives CASSQDVPGQGDSNQPQHF.

On this clonotype: This sequence may be a read error, since a much larger clone differs from it by one base. V gene TRBV12-3 or TRBV12-4 combines with J gene TRBJ2-3, with D uncertain. V dropped 1 base and J dropped 2 bases, with 7 bases sitting between them. The CDR3 is 14 amino acids. In DNA form, the CDR3 reads TGTGCCAGCAGTTTAGGCGGAAACACAGATACGCAGTATTTT. Translated: CASSLGGNTDTQYF.

This chain connects TRBV6-1 to TRBJ1-2; D is ambiguous. Per the germline V gene, CDR1 is MNHNS and CDR2 is SASEGT. The CDR3 totals 13 residues. With 3 bases removed from V and 7 bases from J, the gap between germline ends came to 12 bases. The CDR3 nucleotides are TGTGCCAGCAGTGAGGTCAGGAGCTCTGGCTACACCTTC. This gives the protein CASSEVRSSGYTF.

V usage is TRBV5-1 and J usage is TRBJ2-3; D uncertain. CDR3 length equals 15 residues. CDR1 and CDR2 (germline): SGHRS, YFSETQ. V was trimmed by 2 bases and J by 1 base, leaving 11 bases between them. The DNA for the CDR3 is TGCGCCAGCAGCTTCCGCACGGACGGCACAGATACGCAGTATTTT. Protein product: CASSFRTDGTDTQYF.

The CDR3 DNA reads TGTGCCAGCAGCCGTCTGGGGGGGGGTGACTATGGCTACACCTTC. Its protein is CASSRLGGGDYGYTF. The rearrangement uses TRBV7-3 and TRBJ1-2, with TRBD1 as a possible D gene (5 bases). Germline values: CDR1 SGHTA, CDR2 FQGTGA. The V end lost 5 bases, the J end lost 3 bases, and 16 bases lay between the germline ends. This CDR3 is built from 15 residues. Based on the CDR3 plus reference TRBV7-3 and TRBJ1-2, the full variable domain is GAGVSQTPSNKVTEKGKYVELRCDPISGHTALYWYRQSLGQGPEFLIYFQGTGAADDSGLPNDRFFAVRPEGSVSTLKIQRTERGDSAVYLCASSRLGGGDYGYTFGSGTRLTVV.